Sequencing of this TCR beta chain was carried out in a study of response to subunit inactivated influenza vaccine (dated by TCRdb to between 2018 and 2020). Looking at the study overall: The study used deep quantitative T cell receptor repertoire profiling to track responses to a trivalent subunit inactivated influenza vaccine.

This clonotype turned up a few times. Its binding antigen is unknown. Within one base of it there is no much larger clone, and no base qualities were kept. The library was prepared using RT-PCR. Reads for this sample came from an Illumina HiSeq 2500. TCRdb reran the public reads through fastp at Q25 and MiXCR, keeping productive beta chains. Each CDR3 protein appears once, grouped with its most common genes and DNA. The sample profile shows about 520,000 distinct CDR3 sequences; 6% to 9% of them were found once. Of the sample, roughly 14% falls within the top ten clones. General findings and caveats noted by the study authors: According to the authors, only a limited number of new T cells may be recruited by each seasonal influenza vaccination.

CDR3 length: 16 amino acids, cysteine to phenylalanine. The only DNA kept is the CDR3, 48 bases in frame from the first base. V and J are truncated by 1 base and 0 bases respectively, leaving an intervening sequence of 11 bases. The chain employs TRBV12-3 or TRBV12-4 and TRBJ2-3, with the D segment identity uncertain. The TCR was taken from a man in his fifties or sixties who received an inactivated influenza vaccine. Donor details come from another sample of the same person, matched by shared clones. The source material was PBMCs from blood, sampled less than 25 months after vaccination. The CDR3 region has the sequence CASSLGPMRSTDTQYF. The nucleotides read TGTGCCAGCAGTTTAGGACCGATGAGAAGCACAGATACGCAGTATTTT.